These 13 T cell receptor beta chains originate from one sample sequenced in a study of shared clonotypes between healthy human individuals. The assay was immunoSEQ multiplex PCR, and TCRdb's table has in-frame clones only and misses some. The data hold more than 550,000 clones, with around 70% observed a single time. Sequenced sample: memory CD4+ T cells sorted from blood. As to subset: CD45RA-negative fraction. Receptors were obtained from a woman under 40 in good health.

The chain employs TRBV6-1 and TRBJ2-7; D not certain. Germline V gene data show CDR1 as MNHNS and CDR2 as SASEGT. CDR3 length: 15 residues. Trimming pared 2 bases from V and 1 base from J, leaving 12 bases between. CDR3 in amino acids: CASSELVVGSYEQYF. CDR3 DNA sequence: TGTGCCAGCAGTGAACTGGTTGTGGGTTCCTACGAGCAGTACTTC.

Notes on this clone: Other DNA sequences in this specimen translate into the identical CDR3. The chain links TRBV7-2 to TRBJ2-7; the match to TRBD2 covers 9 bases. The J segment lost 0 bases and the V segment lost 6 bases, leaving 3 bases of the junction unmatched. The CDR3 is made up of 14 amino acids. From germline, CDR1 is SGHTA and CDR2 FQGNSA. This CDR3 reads CASRRSGSSYEQYF. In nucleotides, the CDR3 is TGTGCCAGCAGACGTAGCGGGAGCTCCTACGAGCAGTACTTC.

The CDR3 DNA sequence: TGTGCCAGCAGTTATGATCGGAATGGGGCCAACGTCCTGACTTTC. Protein product: CASSYDRNGANVLTF. The chain links TRBV27 to TRBJ2-6; D uncertain. Germline CDR1 is MNHEY and CDR2 is SMNVEV (reference sequence). The V end was cut by 4 bases, the J end by 3 bases, with 10 bases between. This CDR3 has 15 residues.

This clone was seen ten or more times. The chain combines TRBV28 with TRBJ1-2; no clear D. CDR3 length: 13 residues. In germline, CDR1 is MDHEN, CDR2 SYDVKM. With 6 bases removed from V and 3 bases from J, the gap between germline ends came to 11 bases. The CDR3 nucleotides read TGTGCCAGCAGGGAGGGAAGTGACTATGGCTACACCTTC. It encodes CASREGSDYGYTF.

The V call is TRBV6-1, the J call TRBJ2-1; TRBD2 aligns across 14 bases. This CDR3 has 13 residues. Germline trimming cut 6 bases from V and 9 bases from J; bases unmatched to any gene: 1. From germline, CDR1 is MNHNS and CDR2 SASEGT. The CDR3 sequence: CASRGTSGGEQFF. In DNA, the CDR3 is TGTGCCAGCAGGGGGACTAGCGGGGGTGAGCAGTTCTTC.

In DNA, the CDR3 is TGTGCCAGCAGATCTCCGTCGGTCTATGGCTACACCTTC. This codes for CASRSPSVYGYTF. The rearrangement joins TRBV5-4 to TRBJ1-2; D unclear. From germline, CDR1 is SGHNT and CDR2 YYREEE (reference sequence). The CDR3 consists of 13 residues. The ends were cut back, 5 bases at V and 4 bases at J, with 12 bases in the middle.

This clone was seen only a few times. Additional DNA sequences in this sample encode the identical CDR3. CDR3 DNA: TGTGCCAGCAGGGGAGCAACTAATGAAAAACTGTTTTTT. Translating it yields CASRGATNEKLFF. The rearrangement uses TRBV27 and TRBJ1-4; D remains ambiguous. V was shortened by 6 bases and J by 0 bases, with 5 bases between the two germline ends. This CDR3 has 13 residues. Germline CDR1 and CDR2: MNHEY and SMNVEV (reference sequence).

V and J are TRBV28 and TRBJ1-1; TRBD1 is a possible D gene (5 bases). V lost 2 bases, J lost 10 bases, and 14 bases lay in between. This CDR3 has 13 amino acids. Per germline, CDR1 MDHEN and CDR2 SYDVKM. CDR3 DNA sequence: TGTGCCAGCAGTTTAGGGCAGGGCGTAGGAGCTTTCTTT. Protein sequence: CASSLGQGVGAFF.

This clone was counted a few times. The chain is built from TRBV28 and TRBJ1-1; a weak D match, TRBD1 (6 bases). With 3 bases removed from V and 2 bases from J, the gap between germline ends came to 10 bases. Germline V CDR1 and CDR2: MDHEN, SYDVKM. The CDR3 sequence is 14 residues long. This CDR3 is CASSFRTANTEAFF. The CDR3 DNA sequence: TGTGCCAGCAGTTTTCGGACAGCTAACACTGAAGCTTTCTTT. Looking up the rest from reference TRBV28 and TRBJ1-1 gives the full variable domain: DVKVTQSSRYLVKRTGEKVFLECVQDMDHENMFWYRQDPGLGLRLIYFSYDVKMKEKGDIPEGYSVSREKKERFSLILESASTNQTSMYLCASSFRTANTEAFFGQGTRLTVV.

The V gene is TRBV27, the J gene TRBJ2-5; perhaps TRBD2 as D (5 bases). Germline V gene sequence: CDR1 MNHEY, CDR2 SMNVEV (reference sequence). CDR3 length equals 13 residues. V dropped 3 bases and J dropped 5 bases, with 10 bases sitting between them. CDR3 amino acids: CASSFTGMETQYF. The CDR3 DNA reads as TGTGCCAGCAGTTTCACGGGGATGGAGACCCAGTACTTC.

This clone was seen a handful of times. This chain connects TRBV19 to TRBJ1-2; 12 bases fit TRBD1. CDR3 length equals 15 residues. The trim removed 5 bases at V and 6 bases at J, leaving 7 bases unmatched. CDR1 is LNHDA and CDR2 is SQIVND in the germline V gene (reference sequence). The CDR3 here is CASSAPGTGGHGYTF. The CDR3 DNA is TGTGCCAGTAGTGCCCCCGGGACAGGGGGCCATGGCTACACCTTC.

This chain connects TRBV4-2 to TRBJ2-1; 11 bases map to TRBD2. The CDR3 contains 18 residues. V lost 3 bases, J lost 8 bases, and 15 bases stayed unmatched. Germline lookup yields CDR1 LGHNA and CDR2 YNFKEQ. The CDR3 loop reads CASSQHPSLAGGPDEQFF. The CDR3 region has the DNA TGTGCCAGCAGCCAGCATCCCTCCTTAGCGGGAGGGCCCGATGAGCAGTTCTTC.

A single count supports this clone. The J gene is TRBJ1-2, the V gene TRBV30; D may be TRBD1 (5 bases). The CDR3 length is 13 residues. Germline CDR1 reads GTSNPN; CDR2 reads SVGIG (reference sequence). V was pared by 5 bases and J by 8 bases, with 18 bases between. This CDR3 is CAWWSGGSDGYTF. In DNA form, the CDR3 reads TGTGCCTGGTGGTCCGGGGGGTCGGACGGCTACACCTTC.